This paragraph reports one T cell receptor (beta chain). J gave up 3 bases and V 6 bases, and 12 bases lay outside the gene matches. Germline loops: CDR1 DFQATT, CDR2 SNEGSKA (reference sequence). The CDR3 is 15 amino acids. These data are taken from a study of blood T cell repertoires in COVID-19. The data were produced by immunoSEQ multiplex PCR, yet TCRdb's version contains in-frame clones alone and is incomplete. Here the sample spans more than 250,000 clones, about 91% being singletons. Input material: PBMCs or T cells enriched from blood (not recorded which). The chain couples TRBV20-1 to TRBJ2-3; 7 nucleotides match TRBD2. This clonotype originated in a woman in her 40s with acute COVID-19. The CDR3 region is CSASGGGRNTDTQYF. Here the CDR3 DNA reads TGCAGTGCAAGTGGGGGAGGGAGGAATACAGATACGCAGTATTTT.